One sample yielded the 26 T cell receptor beta chains listed below, sequenced in a study of T cell responses to AZD1222 COVID-19 vaccine. Profiling relied on immunoSEQ multiplex PCR, and the TCRdb table lists in-frame clones only, not all of them. The data hold about 200,000 clones, with almost 90% observed a single time. Sample: peripheral blood, taken on day 0 of AZD1222 vaccination. Receptor source: an adult in good health.

This clone has only one observation. J is TRBJ1-1 and V is TRBV12-2; the table's D call, TRBD1, has no DNA check behind it. TRBV12-2 is annotated as a pseudogene. The CDR3 contains 11 residues. CDR3 loop: CASRLPGHPFF. For the CDR3, the DNA is TGTGCAAGTCGCTTACCGGGACATCCTTTCTTT.

This clone was recorded only once. This chain joins TRBV30 and TRBJ1-2; TRBD1 matches at 9 bases. Trimming cost V 1 base and J 4 bases; bases outside gene matches: 1. This CDR3 contains 13 residues. CDR1 GTSNPN and CDR2 SVGIG come from the germline V gene (reference sequence). The CDR3 reads CAWSGDRVYGYTF. CDR3 DNA: TGTGCCTGGAGTGGGGACAGGGTCTATGGCTACACCTTC.

The CDR3 DNA sequence: TGTGCCAGTAGTATAGGGCCGGGGGCCGCTAGCGGAGGCGGGGAGCTGTTTTTT. This encodes CASSIGPGAASGGGELFF. The rearrangement links TRBV19 to TRBJ2-2; a weak D match, TRBD2 (7 bases). CDR1 is LNHDA, CDR2 SQIVND, per germline (reference sequence). The length of the CDR3 is 18 residues. V was cut by 1 base and J by 7 bases, with 22 bases left in between.

The chain has TRBV28 and TRBJ1-5; tentative D call: TRBD1 (6 bases). Trimming shortened V by 0 bases and J by 7 bases, and 19 bases separated the two germline ends. Germline CDR1 and CDR2: MDHEN and SYDVKM. This CDR3 has 17 residues. Here the CDR3 reads CASSLWSYRDPRQPQHF. The CDR3 DNA is TGTGCCAGCAGTTTATGGTCATACAGGGACCCCAGACAGCCCCAGCATTTT. The variable domain in full, with the rest retrieved from reference TRBV28 and TRBJ1-5, is DVKVTQSSRYLVKRTGEKVFLECVQDMDHENMFWYRQDPGLGLRLIYFSYDVKMKEKGDIPEGYSVSREKKERFSLILESASTNQTSMYLCASSLWSYRDPRQPQHFGDGTRLSIL.

Of note for this clone: It is unclear where the CDR3 begins or ends on the DNA, so no DNA is shown, and the CDR3 is as TCRdb lists it. The CDR3 here is CASSARFVFLCQQRPTRDIQYF. V and J are TRBV9 and TRBJ2-4; the table's D call, TRBD2, has no DNA check behind it. The CDR3 totals 22 residues, both ends included. The germline V gene has CDR1 SGDLS and CDR2 YYNGEE.

This clone came up a few times. This sample includes further DNA sequences coding for the same CDR3. The gene calls are TRBV3-1 (or the pseudogene TRBV3-2) and TRBJ2-7, with D unresolved. CDR3 length equals 12 residues. V was pared by 1 base and J by 4 bases, with 5 bases between. The V gene's germline CDR1 is LGHDT and CDR2 YNNKEL (reference sequence). DNA of the CDR3: TGTGCCAGCAGCCAAGGACCTTACGAGCAGTACTTC. Its translation: CASSQGPYEQYF.

The chain links TRBV11-2 to TRBJ2-7, with D uncertain. V shed 1 base and J shed 0 bases, with 10 bases lying between them. Germline loops: CDR1 SGHAT, CDR2 FQNNGV. This CDR3 is built from 15 residues. CDR3 region: CASSLGASLSYEQYF. CDR3 coding DNA: TGTGCCAGCAGCTTAGGGGCTTCTCTCTCCTACGAGCAGTACTTC.

The V and J genes are TRBV7-6 and TRBJ2-5; D is ambiguous. Germline V gene lookup returns CDR1 SGHVS and CDR2 FNYEAQ. The CDR3 totals 15 residues. Trimming stripped 0 bases from V and 0 bases from J, with 8 bases between. The CDR3 spells CASSLAGTYQETQYF. Written as DNA, the CDR3 is TGTGCCAGCAGCTTAGCAGGCACCTACCAAGAGACCCAGTACTTC.

There are a few counts of this clone. The chain couples TRBV14 to TRBJ1-1; D gene uncertain. CDR1 SGHDN and CDR2 FVKESK come from the germline V gene. Between the trimmed V and J ends, which lost 4 bases and 1 base, there was a span of 16 bases. CDR3 length: 16 amino acids. This CDR3 is CASSLCTTKTNTEAFF. DNA of the CDR3: TGTGCCAGCAGCCTTTGTACGACCAAGACGAACACTGAAGCTTTCTTT. The full variable domain, with the rest looked up from reference TRBV14 and TRBJ1-1, is EAGVTQFPSHSVIEKGQTVTLRCDPISGHDNLYWYRRVMGKEIKFLLHFVKESKQDESGMPNNRFLAERTGGTYSTLKVQPAELEDSGVYFCASSLCTTKTNTEAFFGQGTRLTVV.

This chain links TRBV9 with TRBJ2-6; D not certain. Germline V CDR1 and CDR2: SGDLS, YYNGEE. There are 14 residues in the CDR3. The V and J ends lost 3 bases and 1 base respectively, with 5 bases between them. For the CDR3, the DNA is TGTGCCAGCAGCGGGGGTTCTGGGGCCAACGTCCTGACTTTC. Its protein is CASSGGSGANVLTF.

The V call is TRBV5-1, the J call TRBJ2-1; 9 bases are shared with TRBD1. Trimming at V came to 3 bases and at J to 6 bases, leaving 7 bases not matched to a gene. Germline V gene sequence: CDR1 SGHRS, CDR2 YFSETQ. The CDR3 has 15 amino acids. CDR3 bases: TGCGCCAGCAGCTCTTACGGGGACAGGGCCAATGAGCAGTTCTTC. It yields the protein CASSSYGDRANEQFF. Supplemented by reference TRBV5-1 and TRBJ2-1, the full variable domain reads KAGVTQTPRYLIKTRGQQVTLSCSPISGHRSVSWYQQTPGQGLQFLFEYFSETQRNKGNFPGRFSGRQFSNSRSEMNVSTLELGDSALYLCASSSYGDRANEQFFGPGTRLTVL.

In DNA, the CDR3 is TGTGCCTGGGGGGGGGCGAATCAGCCCCAGCATTTT. Amino acids: CAWGGANQPQHF. This rearrangement joins TRBV30 to TRBJ1-5; weak D call: TRBD1 (6 bases). Germline-derived CDR1 and CDR2 are GTSNPN and SVGIG (reference sequence). The CDR3 runs 12 residues. V dropped 5 bases and J dropped 4 bases, with 9 bases sitting between them.

The chain is built from TRBV12-3 or TRBV12-4 and TRBJ1-1; TRBD1 might be the D (6 bases). This CDR3 spans 13 amino acids. V shed 6 bases and J shed 8 bases, with 16 bases lying between them. The CDR3 here is CASRARGATEAFF. The CDR3 nucleotides are TGTGCCAGCAGAGCAAGGGGGGCAACCGAAGCTTTCTTT.

The gene calls are TRBV6-5 and TRBJ2-5; the D is unclear. V lost 6 bases and J lost 4, with 12 bases in between. Looked up from germline, CDR1 is MNHEY and CDR2 is SVGAGI. The CDR3 is made up of 13 amino acids. CDR3: CASRPWDRETQYF. Written as DNA, the CDR3 is TGTGCCAGCAGGCCTTGGGATCGAGAGACCCAGTACTTC.

The chain uses TRBV27 and TRBJ2-7; D remains unclear. Germline V gives CDR1 MNHEY, CDR2 SMNVEV (reference sequence). Between the trimmed V and J ends, which lost 5 bases and 7 bases, there was a span of 18 bases. This CDR3 has 14 amino acids. This CDR3 is CASSPPGLIGEQYF. The CDR3 coding sequence is TGTGCCAGCAGTCCACCGGGCCTCATAGGGGAGCAGTACTTC.

V usage is TRBV24-1 and J usage is TRBJ2-4; 9 nucleotides match TRBD2. Germline CDR1 reads KGHDR; CDR2 reads SFDVKD. Trimming removed 3 bases from V and 6 bases from J; junction bases left unmatched: 5. This CDR3 comprises 15 residues. Here the CDR3 reads CATSDVSGGGNIQYF. The CDR3 nucleotides read TGTGCCACCAGTGATGTTAGCGGGGGAGGAAACATTCAGTACTTC.

The CDR3 sequence: CASSQRQETQYF. CDR3 nucleotides: TGCGCCAGCAGCCAACGCCAAGAGACCCAGTACTTC. The rearrangement links TRBV5-1 to TRBJ2-5; D unresolved. This CDR3 is 12 amino acids long. Germline CDR1 SGHRS, CDR2 YFSETQ. The V gene lost 4 bases and the J gene lost 1 base, with 5 bases spanning the gap.

The chain couples TRBV7-6 to TRBJ2-7; 9 positions agree with TRBD1. V lost 5 bases to trimming and J lost 1 base; unmatched junction nucleotides: 6. Germline CDR1 reads SGHVS; CDR2 reads FNYEAQ. This CDR3 region has 15 residues. The DNA of the CDR3 is TGTGCCAGCAGCGTTGGGACAGGGCTATCCTACGAGCAGTACTTC. This sequence encodes CASSVGTGLSYEQYF.

This chain joins TRBV7-9 and TRBJ2-7; the D gene could be TRBD1 or TRBD2 (5 bases each). This CDR3 comprises 16 residues. V was clipped by 2 bases and J by 3 bases, with 17 bases between them. Germline assignment: CDR1 SEHNR and CDR2 FQNEAQ (reference sequence). The CDR3 protein is CASSLSVIGGYYEQYF. In DNA form, the CDR3 reads TGTGCCAGCAGCTTATCGGTAATTGGGGGATACTACGAGCAGTACTTC.

V is TRBV27 and J is TRBJ1-5; D gene uncertain. V was clipped by 8 bases and J by 2 bases, with 13 bases between them. Germline V lookup: CDR1 MNHEY, CDR2 SMNVEV (reference sequence). The CDR3 has 14 amino acids. This chain's CDR3 is CASALSGGNQPQHF. CDR3 in DNA: TGTGCCAGCGCGCTCAGTGGCGGCAATCAGCCCCAGCATTTT.

The table lists this clone with many counts. The chain uses TRBV2 and TRBJ2-3; 11 nucleotides align to TRBD2. J lost 0 bases, V lost 5 bases, and 7 bases had no gene match. Germline CDR1 and CDR2: SNHLY and FYNNEI. This CDR3 region has 17 residues. CDR3 DNA sequence: TGTGCCAGCAGTAAACTGGCTAGCGGGGGGAGCACAGATACGCAGTATTTT. Protein product: CASSKLASGGSTDTQYF.

The chain's CDR3 is CATRTGTQDQPQHF. The CDR3 DNA sequence: TGTGCCACCCGCACCGGGACACAGGATCAGCCCCAGCATTTT. The rearrangement links TRBV10-3 to TRBJ1-5; D may be TRBD1 (6 bases). V was shortened by 10 bases and J by 5 bases, with 18 bases between the two germline ends. The CDR3 has 14 residues. Germline V CDR1 and CDR2: ENHRY, SYGVKD.

V usage is TRBV14 and J usage is TRBJ2-2; the D gene is possibly TRBD1 (5 bases). The CDR3 consists of 14 residues. Germline CDR1 is SGHDN and CDR2 is FVKESK. Between the trimmed V and J ends, which lost 0 bases and 7 bases, there was a span of 9 bases. CDR3 sequence reads: CASSQDQGFGELFF. The CDR3 coding sequence is TGTGCCAGCAGCCAAGATCAGGGTTTCGGGGAGCTGTTTTTT.

This rearrangement joins TRBV5-1 to TRBJ2-1; 11 nucleotides line up with TRBD2. CDR1 and CDR2 (germline): SGHRS, YFSETQ. J lost 3 bases, V lost 4 bases, and 3 bases had no gene match. The CDR3 contains 15 residues. The CDR3 bases are TGCGCCAGCAGCGCGGGACTAGCGGACTACAATGAGCAGTTCTTC. Amino acid sequence: CASSAGLADYNEQFF.

This rearrangement joins TRBV18 to TRBJ2-1; D remains unclear. Germline V CDR1 and CDR2: KGHSH, LQKENI. This CDR3 comprises 11 residues. V was clipped by 6 bases and J by 10 bases, with 10 bases between them. DNA for the CDR3: TGTGCCAGCTCTTATATCAGGGAGCAGTTCTTC. Translating gives CASSYIREQFF.

The J gene is TRBJ2-5, the V gene TRBV28; D is uncertain. Trimming shortened V by 7 bases and J by 2 bases, and 17 bases separated the two germline ends. CDR1 is MDHEN, CDR2 SYDVKM, per germline. This CDR3 has 15 residues. Here the CDR3 DNA reads TGTGCCAGCATTCGGCACCGTACGGGTCAAGAGACCCAGTACTTC. Translation gives CASIRHRTGQETQYF. The full variable domain, rest sourced from reference TRBV28 and TRBJ2-5, is DVKVTQSSRYLVKRTGEKVFLECVQDMDHENMFWYRQDPGLGLRLIYFSYDVKMKEKGDIPEGYSVSREKKERFSLILESASTNQTSMYLCASIRHRTGQETQYFGPGTRLLVL.